This record covers a single TCR beta chain. This sample was taken from a study of control samples from healthy donors and cancer patients. With V trimmed by 7 bases and J by 8 bases, 12 bases remained unmatched. This CDR3 is 15 amino acids long. Germline values: CDR1 MDHEN, CDR2 SYDVKM. The method was immunoSEQ multiplex PCR; TCRdb's version includes in-frame clones alone and lacks a portion of them. The sample comprises 130,000 to 150,000 clones, more than 85% of which are singletons, and 3% to 4% rests with the top ten. The specimen was blood. This rearrangement joins TRBV28 to TRBJ1-4; TRBD1 aligns across 8 bases. This clonotype was obtained from a young man in good health. CDR3 bases: TGTGCCAGCACCCCTTCCGGGACAGGCCGCGAAAAACTGTTTTTT. Residues: CASTPSGTGREKLFF.